The 10 T cell receptor beta chains listed next were all sequenced from one sample in a study of cytomegalovirus exposure and HLA in healthy donors. In the PCR, 60 Vbeta and 13 Jbeta primers were used. TCRdb's table, derived via immunoSEQ multiplex PCR, lists solely in-frame clones and lacks some. The sample's table shows 65,000 to 85,000 clones. The sequenced material came from PBMCs. These receptors all come from a female donor in good health and CMV-seropositive.

The V call is TRBV28, the J call TRBJ2-6; 8 positions match TRBD1. Looked up from germline, CDR1 is MDHEN and CDR2 is SYDVKM. V dropped 4 bases and J dropped 2; count of bases not matched to a gene: 1. This CDR3 is 15 amino acids long. CDR3 region: CASSSTGAGANVLTF. The CDR3 DNA sequence: TGTGCCAGCAGTTCGACAGGGGCTGGGGCCAACGTCCTGACTTTC.

The chain combines TRBV30 with TRBJ1-1; D is unclear. The CDR3 sequence is 13 residues long. The germline gives CDR1 GTSNPN, CDR2 SVGIG (reference sequence). The V gene lost 2 bases and the J gene lost 3 bases, with 10 bases spanning the gap. CDR3: CAWSLHGDTEAFF. The CDR3 nucleotides are TGTGCCTGGAGTTTACACGGGGACACTGAAGCTTTCTTT.

The chain couples TRBV7-9 to TRBJ1-1; D possibly corresponds to TRBD1 (6 bases). The germline gives CDR1 SEHNR, CDR2 FQNEAQ (reference sequence). The CDR3 contains 12 residues. Trimming shortened V by 3 bases and J by 7 bases, and 9 bases separated the two germline ends. CDR3 DNA sequence: TGTGCCAGCAGCTTGGACAGCTTTGAAGCTTTCTTT. It translates to CASSLDSFEAFF.

V usage is TRBV18 and J usage is TRBJ1-1; D may be TRBD1 (5 bases). Trimming cost V 1 base and J 0 bases, with 9 bases left between them. The germline V gene encodes CDR1 KGHSH and CDR2 LQKENI. This CDR3 is built from 15 residues. The CDR3, as DNA: TGTGCCAGCTCACCACGGGCAGGGATGAACACTGAAGCTTTCTTT. This gives the protein CASSPRAGMNTEAFF. The full variable domain, its missing parts supplied by reference TRBV18 and TRBJ1-1, is NAGVMQNPRHLVRRRGQEARLRCSPMKGHSHVYWYRQLPEEGLKFMVYLQKENIIDESGMPKERFSAEFPKEGPSILRIQQVVRGDSAAYFCASSPRAGMNTEAFFGQGTRLTVV.

V usage is TRBV29-1 and J usage is TRBJ1-2, with 12 nucleotides matching TRBD1. The CDR3 loop spans 15 amino acids. The V and J ends lost 6 bases and 8 bases, in that order; junction bases with no gene match: 13. Per germline, CDR1 SQVTM and CDR2 ANQGSEA. CDR3: CSVWGQGARAGGYTF. CDR3 DNA: TGCAGCGTGTGGGGACAGGGGGCCCGAGCGGGGGGCTACACCTTC. The entire variable domain, with the rest obtained from reference TRBV29-1 and TRBJ1-2, is as follows: SAVISQKPSRDICQRGTSLTIQCQVDSQVTMMFWYRQQPGQSLTLIATANQGSEATYESGFVIDKFPISRPNLTFSTLTVSNMSPEDSSIYLCSVWGQGARAGGYTFGSGTRLTVV.

This chain joins TRBV5-6 and TRBJ1-5, with D perhaps matching TRBD1 (5 bases). In germline, CDR1 is SGHDT, CDR2 YYEEEE. V was clipped by 1 base and J by 5 bases, with 13 bases between them. The CDR3 consists of 15 residues. In nucleotides, the CDR3 is TGTGCCAGCAGCTTGAGCGATAGGGGCGATCAGCCCCAGCATTTT. Amino acids: CASSLSDRGDQPQHF.

This rearrangement joins TRBV5-1 to TRBJ2-1; D may be TRBD1 (6 bases). CDR1 is SGHRS, CDR2 YFSETQ, per germline. This CDR3 contains 15 residues. V lost 4 bases, J lost 0 bases, and 11 bases lay in between. The CDR3 DNA sequence: TGCGCCAGCAGCCCGCAGGGGAGCTCCTACAATGAGCAGTTCTTC. This gives the protein CASSPQGSSYNEQFF. Full variable domain (remainder filled in from reference TRBV5-1 and TRBJ2-1): KAGVTQTPRYLIKTRGQQVTLSCSPISGHRSVSWYQQTPGQGLQFLFEYFSETQRNKGNFPGRFSGRQFSNSRSEMNVSTLELGDSALYLCASSPQGSSYNEQFFGPGTRLTVL.

The chain couples TRBV2 to TRBJ2-5; D ambiguous. The CDR3 is 10 amino acids. V was trimmed by 5 bases and J by 14 bases, leaving 12 bases between them. Germline values: CDR1 SNHLY, CDR2 FYNNEI. The CDR3 DNA sequence: TGTGCCAGCAGTCATCCTGGAGCTTACTTC. Its protein product is CASSHPGAYF.

The CDR3 loop is CASSLGQGAAYEQYF. Here the CDR3 DNA reads TGTGCCAGCAGTTTAGGCCAGGGGGCCGCCTACGAGCAGTACTTC. The chain links TRBV27 to TRBJ2-7; 8 bases align to TRBD1. Trimming at V came to 2 bases and at J to 2 bases, leaving 5 bases not matched to a gene. Looked up from germline, CDR1 is MNHEY and CDR2 is SMNVEV (reference sequence). CDR3 size: 15 residues.

The chain joins TRBV12-5 to TRBJ2-3, with 7 nucleotides matching TRBD2. The trim removed 7 bases at V and 0 bases at J, leaving 4 bases unmatched. There are 14 residues in the CDR3. Per germline, CDR1 LGHNT and CDR2 FRNRAP. CDR3 bases: TGTGCTAGTGCTCGTAGCGGGAGCACAGATACGCAGTATTTT. As protein: CASARSGSTDTQYF.